This T cell receptor beta chain came from a study of T cell responses to AZD1222 COVID-19 vaccine. At the level of the study: Second-dose intervals of approximately 4 or approximately 12 weeks were pooled.

Trimming took 7 bases from V and 2 from J; bases not matched to a gene: 6. This CDR3 region has 14 residues. Germline V gene data show CDR1 as MGHDK and CDR2 as SYGVNS. Notes on the study in general: The study sampled repertoires only after the peak T cell response. The reported proportion of spike-specific TCRs targeting unmutated variant regions was nearly half. Just a handful of people given AZD1222 tested seropositive at baseline.

Details on this clone: Its antigen is unidentified.

Profiled with immunoSEQ multiplex PCR; TCRdb holds only in-frame clones, not every one. The sample holds about 150,000 clones, roughly nine tenths seen once. Sequenced material: peripheral blood, taken on day 0 of AZD1222 vaccination. The chain joins TRBV25-1 to TRBJ1-2; 8 bases are a match to TRBD1. The receptor's source is an adult in good health. The DNA of the CDR3 is TGTGCCAGCACATTGGGGGACAGGAACTATGGCTACACCTTC. It is translated as CASTLGDRNYGYTF.